The sequence of this TCR beta chain was determined in a study of cytomegalovirus exposure and HLA in healthy donors. The germline V gene has CDR1 SGHVS and CDR2 FQNEAQ. The length of the CDR3 is 13 residues. V was clipped by 8 bases and J by 8 bases, with 18 bases between them. 13 Jbeta primers and 60 Vbeta primers were used for the PCR. Only in-frame clones appear in the TCRdb table, and some are missing; sequencing was by immunoSEQ multiplex PCR. This table has around 300,000 clones, roughly 81% appearing once. V is TRBV7-8 and J is TRBJ1-2, with D perhaps TRBD1 (6 bases). The clonotype comes from a woman aged 35 to 49 in good health and CMV-seropositive. The material sequenced was PBMCs. CDR3 amino acids: CASSLRGAEGYTF. CDR3 DNA sequence: TGTGCCAGCTCTCTTCGGGGGGCGGAGGGCTACACCTTC.